This T cell receptor beta chain was retrieved from a study of blood T cells in healthy people across ages. Points from the study as a whole: Among T cells, TCR beta diversity per million cells dropped roughly linearly as age rose. The authors considered diversity estimates from one million T cells to be underestimates.

Comments on this clonotype: Its cognate antigen is unknown.

Total RNA, at least 6 micrograms per sample, came from PBMCs. A second PCR, run for roughly 7 to 11 cycles, used a sample-barcoded 5' primer plus a J-beta primer mix. TCRdb reprocessed the 5' RACE reads with MiXCR, giving one entry per CDR3 protein. The sample consists of some 880,000 distinct CDR3 sequences, under 40% of them appearing once. This CDR3 contains 17 residues. V dropped 10 bases and J dropped 0; count of bases not matched to a gene: 14. The germline V gene has CDR1 MNHEY and CDR2 SVGEGT. This chain joins TRBV6-2 or TRBV6-3 and TRBJ2-3; TRBD1 agrees at 9 bases. Material: blood. The TCR originated in a man aged 18 to 30 in good health. CDR3 residues: CANYRDRESSSTDTQYF. The CDR3 nucleotides read TGTGCCAACTACCGGGACAGGGAATCGTCTAGCACAGATACGCAGTATTTT.